These T cell receptor beta chains were read from a single sample in a study of long-term antiretroviral therapy in people with HIV. TCRdb keeps only in-frame clones here, not all; method: immunoSEQ multiplex PCR. This sample carries 20,000 to 25,000 clones, 85% of them seen once, and the ten largest clones take around 3.9%. The source material was unsorted PBMCs, sampled around 4 years after starting antiretroviral therapy. These receptors originate from a man between 18 and 29 years old with HIV. Each CDR3 is given with its conserved first and last residue. Each record gives: D gene, J gene, V gene, clone size, CDR3 protein, CDR3 DNA. A D gene is named only where the DNA matches it firmly. Rows give clone size only sometimes, using once, few, many, or a class for an expanded clone.

>-|TRBJ2-2|TRBV6-5|-
CASSYSNTGELFF
TGTGCCAGCAGTTACTCGAACACCGGGGAGCTGTTTTTT
>TRBD2|TRBJ2-3|TRBV28|-
CASKWSGGKDTQYF
TGTGCCAGCAAATGGAGCGGGGGGAAGGATACGCAGTATTTT
>-|TRBJ2-3|TRBV7-3|-
CASSLSGGSSTDTQYF
TGTGCCAGCAGCTTATCGGGGGGCTCTAGCACAGATACGCAGTATTTT
>TRBD1|TRBJ1-2|TRBV15|few
CATSTGDRQYTF
TGTGCCACCAGCACGGGGGACAGACAATACACCTTC
>-|TRBJ2-7|TRBV28|-
CASSLPGLTYEQYF
TGTGCCAGCAGTTTGCCGGGACTCACCTACGAGCAGTACTTC
>-|TRBJ1-5|TRBV28|-
CASSHPSRGGWMRGGNQPQHF
TGTGCCAGCAGTCACCCGTCAAGGGGCGGCTGGATGAGAGGGGGCAATCAGCCCCAGCATTTT
>-|TRBJ1-4|TRBV9|-
CASSVGTRGGGLFF
TGTGCCAGCAGCGTCGGGACTCGGGGAGGGGGACTGTTTTTT
>-|TRBJ1-5|TRBV2|-
CASSENRVGQPQHF
TGTGCCAGCAGTGAAAACAGGGTGGGTCAGCCCCAGCATTTT
>-|TRBJ2-7|TRBV7-2|few
CASSLVYGGIGEQYF
TGTGCCAGCAGCTTAGTATATGGGGGGATCGGGGAGCAGTACTTC
>-|TRBJ2-2|TRBV2|few
CASSVQGGGNTGELFF
TGTGCCAGCAGTGTGCAGGGTGGAGGGAACACCGGGGAGCTGTTTTTT
>TRBD1|TRBJ2-5|TRBV5-6|-
CASSLLGTGGETQYF
TGTGCCAGCAGCTTGTTGGGGACAGGGGGGGAGACCCAGTACTTC
>-|TRBJ2-2|TRBV7-9|-
CASTDLWDTGELFF
TGTGCCAGCACGGACTTATGGGACACCGGGGAGCTGTTTTTT
>-|TRBJ1-4|TRBV7-9|-
CASSPQGGVNEKLFF
TGTGCCAGCAGCCCACAGGGTGGGGTTAATGAAAAACTGTTTTTT
>-|TRBJ1-4|TRBV28|-
CASSFPGNEKLFF
TGTGCCAGCAGCTTCCCGGGGAATGAAAAACTGTTTTTT
>-|TRBJ2-7|TRBV9|-
CASSAATGHLYEQYF
TGTGCCAGCAGCGCGGCCACGGGACACCTCTACGAGCAGTACTTC
>-|TRBJ2-7|TRBV9|-
CASSQDSAYEQYF
TGTGCCAGCAGCCAGGACAGTGCCTACGAGCAGTACTTC
>-|TRBJ2-2|TRBV28|-
CASSFVGDGGELFF
TGTGCCAGCAGTTTCGTAGGGGATGGCGGGGAGCTGTTTTTT
>-|TRBJ2-7|TRBV2|-
CASSEGEAEQYF
TGTGCCAGCAGTGAAGGCGAAGCCGAGCAGTACTTC
>-|TRBJ2-1|TRBV29-1|once
CSARPSSSYNEQFF
TGCAGCGCCAGGCCGTCGAGCTCCTACAATGAGCAGTTCTTC
>-|TRBJ2-2|TRBV5-1|-
CASSLGASTTGELFF
TGCGCCAGCAGCTTGGGGGCGTCAACCACCGGGGAGCTGTTTTTT
>TRBD1|TRBJ1-2|TRBV11-2|few
CASSLVGQGYGYTF
TGTGCCAGCAGCTTAGTGGGACAGGGCTATGGCTACACCTTC
>-|TRBJ1-1|TRBV14|-
CASTPGQYTEAFF
TGTGCCAGCACCCCGGGGCAATACACTGAAGCTTTCTTT
>TRBD2|TRBJ2-1|TRBV7-3|-
CASSLLGGGYNEQFF
TGTGCCAGCAGCTTATTAGGCGGGGGATACAATGAGCAGTTCTTC
>-|TRBJ1-4|TRBV14|once
CASSQDRSPGRARKLFF
TGTGCCAGCAGCCAAGATAGGTCCCCGGGAAGGGCCCGAAAACTGTTTTTT
>-|TRBJ2-4|TRBV6-5|-
CASSYLGQSAKNIQYF
TGTGCCAGCAGTTACCTTGGACAGTCAGCCAAAAACATTCAGTACTTC
>-|TRBJ1-2|TRBV11-2|-
CASSGPSGDGDGYTF
TGTGCCAGCAGCGGTCCTTCCGGGGATGGTGATGGCTACACCTTC
>TRBD2|TRBJ2-1|TRBV28|-
CASTASGGAYYNEQFF
TGTGCCAGCACTGCTAGCGGGGGGGCTTACTACAATGAGCAGTTCTTC
>TRBD1|TRBJ1-5|TRBV7-2|-
CASSIGTGYNQPQHF
TGTGCCAGCAGCATCGGGACAGGTTATAATCAGCCCCAGCATTTT
>-|TRBJ1-5|TRBV4-1|-
CASSPSTVNQPQHF
TGCGCCAGCAGCCCTTCGACTGTCAATCAGCCCCAGCATTTT